Reported below is one T cell receptor (beta chain). Its cognate antigen is unknown. The sample belongs to a study of cytomegalovirus exposure and HLA in healthy donors. Findings of the study overall: Roughly uniform depth of sequencing across donors was assumed in presence/absence analyses. Later on, a genetic analysis was performed. It linked a missense variant in DCLRE1C with V- and J-gene trimming of TCR beta. Among TCR beta chains, those listed as cytomegalovirus-associated numbered about 160.

Primers included in the PCR were 60 Vbeta and 13 Jbeta primers. TCRdb keeps only in-frame clones here, not all; method: immunoSEQ multiplex PCR. The sample shows 80,000 to 100,000 clones, roughly 73% of them seen only once. Germline V gene lookup returns CDR1 SGHVS and CDR2 FNYEAQ. V shed 5 bases and J 1 base; nucleotides not matched to a gene: 10. This CDR3 comprises 16 residues. The source material was PBMCs. The chain is built from TRBV7-6 and TRBJ1-1; 7 bases map to TRBD1. The source is a man aged 35 to 55 in good health and CMV-seronegative. CDR3 region: CASSPRDRLSNTEAFF. As DNA, the CDR3 is TGTGCCAGCAGCCCTCGGGACAGACTTTCGAACACTGAAGCTTTCTTT.